The sequence of this T cell receptor beta chain was determined in a study of T cell repertoires in cytomegalovirus infection. Whole-study context: CMV epitopes that were recently identified and HLA-C-restricted were used alongside well-studied HLA-B-restricted ones. Indicated by public TCR beta signatures were CMV infection and matching HLA type. Findings and limits, study-wide: CMV-specific HLA-C-restricted TCR beta clonotypes dominated the ex vivo response. Cumulative public TCR beta family frequency identified carriers of CMV plus the relevant HLA.

TCRdb fed the reads into MiXCR, producing one record per CDR3 protein. The sample lists about 130,000 distinct CDR3 sequences, approximately 30% seen once, with around 50% in the top ten. This CDR3 has 14 amino acids. The V and J ends lost 0 bases and 5 bases, in that order; junction bases with no gene match: 4. The germline V gene has CDR1 DFQATT and CDR2 SNEGSKA (reference sequence). This clonotype was counted only a few times. Its antigen is currently unknown. The TCR comes from a human donor in good health (CMV status not recorded). Some clones in this sample may be carry-over from other donors' samples. V gene TRBV20-1 combines with J gene TRBJ1-5; the match to TRBD1 covers 7 bases. Material: CD8+ T cells from cultured PBMCs, obtained from culture after CMV antigen stimulation. CDR3 nucleotides: TGCAGTGCTAGAGAAGCAGGGGGTCATCAGCCCCAGCATTTT. It is translated as CSAREAGGHQPQHF.